Listed below are T cell receptor beta chains from one sample, sequenced in a study of graft-versus-host responses after intestinal transplantation. This table comes from immunoSEQ multiplex PCR, and its TCRdb copy is limited to in-frame clones, with some not included. The table has 35,000 to 40,000 clones, roughly 87% seen once; the top ten hold approximately 18%. The specimen comprised ileum tissue, sampled around 200 days after intestinal transplant. All receptors derive from a human patient who received an intestinal transplant, so some T cells may come from the graft donor. Each CDR3 is given with its conserved first and last residue. The D gene is left open where the match is weak. Clone size is given for some rows only: seen once, a few or many times, or a class if the clone is expanded.

abundance,d_gene,len,v_gene,j_gene,CDR3aa,CDR3nt
.,.,15,TRBV5-1,TRBJ2-7,CASSQSGTLSYEQYF,TGCGCCAGCAGCCAATCCGGGACACTCTCCTACGAGCAGTACTTC
.,TRBD2,13,TRBV2,TRBJ2-5,CASSAGLAGGQNF,TGTGCCAGCAGTGCGGGACTAGCGGGGGGGCAGAACTTC
.,.,13,TRBV5-1,TRBJ2-7,CASSLDGFYEQYF,TGCGCCAGCAGCTTGGACGGCTTCTACGAGCAGTACTTC
once,TRBD1,14,TRBV19,TRBJ1-5,CATRDRVGDQPQHF,TGTGCCACTAGGGACAGGGTCGGGGATCAGCCCCAGCATTTT
.,.,13,TRBV18,TRBJ2-7,CASSPAGSYEQYF,TGTGCCAGCTCACCAGCGGGCTCCTACGAGCAGTACTTC
.,.,21,TRBV7-8,TRBJ2-4,CASSLPPPTRDRKLAKNIQYF,TGTGCCAGCAGCTTACCCCCCCCCACGCGCGACAGGAAACTAGCCAAAAACATTCAGTACTTC
.,TRBD1,14,TRBV7-8,TRBJ2-7,CASSFRDRGGEQYF,TGTGCCAGCAGCTTCCGGGACAGGGGAGGCGAGCAGTACTTC
.,.,19,TRBV4-1,TRBJ2-6,CASSQSGQGHNSGANVLTF,TGCGCCAGCAGCCAATCAGGGCAGGGCCATAACTCTGGGGCCAACGTCCTGACTTTC
.,.,14,TRBV5-1,TRBJ1-2,CASSLVGEGSGYTF,TGCGCCAGCAGCTTGGTAGGGGAGGGATCGGGCTACACCTTC
.,.,13,TRBV19,TRBJ1-1,CASRYRLNTEAFF,TGTGCCAGTAGATACAGGTTGAACACTGAAGCTTTCTTT
.,.,14,TRBV28,TRBJ2-7,CASSHLPRGIQQYF,TGTGCCAGCAGCCATCTCCCACGGGGGATCCAGCAGTACTTC
.,TRBD2,14,TRBV6-1,TRBJ2-1,CASNSGSGGDEQFF,TGTGCCAGCAACTCGGGTAGCGGGGGAGATGAGCAGTTCTTC
.,.,13,TRBV19,TRBJ1-1,CASTHGMNTEAFF,TGTGCCAGTACCCATGGGATGAACACTGAAGCTTTCTTT
.,TRBD1,15,TRBV7-2,TRBJ2-7,CASSARGGSTYEQYF,TGTGCCAGCAGCGCCAGAGGGGGCTCGACCTACGAGCAGTACTTC
few,TRBD2,18,TRBV4-1,TRBJ2-1,CASSQVPTSGGRYNEQFF,TGCGCCAGCAGCCAAGTCCCCACTAGCGGGGGGCGTTACAATGAGCAGTTCTTC
.,.,13,TRBV5-1,TRBJ2-7,CASSVDRAREQYF,TGCGCCAGCAGCGTGGATAGAGCGCGGGAGCAGTACTTC